The entry that follows covers one T cell receptor (beta chain) sequence. Indicated time point: sample taken at primary tumor resection. From tumor, nontumor lung or frozen PBMC, whole RNA was taken unsorted for sequencing. The CDR3 has 12 amino acids. With 6 bases removed from V and 12 bases from J, the gap between germline ends came to 17 bases. This entry comes from a study of spatial heterogeneity in lung cancer. Every TCR cDNA molecule bore its own unique molecular identifier. MiXCR was run by TCRdb on the 5' RACE reads, yielding one entry per CDR3 protein. The profile shows 49,000 or so distinct CDR3 sequences, approximately 12% of them singletons.

The source was PBMCs, collected at surgery. The chain is built from TRBV12-3 or TRBV12-4 and TRBJ1-2; possible D gene TRBD1, 5 bases. This receptor was identified in a female donor with early-stage non-small cell lung cancer. CDR3 residues: CASSPETAWNTF. The CDR3 region has the DNA TGTGCCAGCAGCCCTGAGACAGCGTGGAACACCTTC.